This TCR beta chain originates from a study of Ad26.COV2.S vaccination and SARS-CoV-2 variants. Treatment indicated: some 20 received Ad26.COV2.S at low or high dose, single or two shots; about 5 received placebo; per-sample allocation not given. All samples were drawn on day 63, counting from the first vaccine or placebo injection. It was an adult aged 18-55 years in Boston who was the donor. Participants' vaccine, an Ad26 vector, delivered Wuhan-strain SARS-CoV-2 spike. Overall study results and limits: From the TCR breadth and depth analyses, total T cell responses may have been underestimated.

A remark on this clone: Its antigen is currently unknown.

Some clones are missing from TCRdb's copy, which holds only in-frame ones; the method was immunoSEQ multiplex PCR. The data hold some 480,000 clones, with around 90% observed a single time. Per germline, CDR1 SGHVS and CDR2 FNYEAQ. CDR3 length equals 16 residues. V shed 5 bases, J shed 4 bases, and the junction held 7 bases outside the gene matches. Sequences were derived from peripheral blood, sampled in a trial of Ad26.COV2.S vaccine versus placebo. The chain uses TRBV7-6 and TRBJ2-5; 13 positions match TRBD2. The receptor was isolated from a person aged 18-60 years who received the Ad26.COV2.S COVID-19 vaccine or a placebo. In DNA form, the CDR3 reads TGTGCCAGCAGCCTAAACGGACTAGCGGGAGCAGAGACCCAGTACTTC. This sequence encodes CASSLNGLAGAETQYF.